The sequence of this TCR beta chain was determined in a study of T cells in Graves' hyperthyroidism and ophthalmopathy. Looked up from germline, CDR1 is MNHNS and CDR2 is SASEGT. V was shortened by 4 bases and J by 4 bases, with 20 bases between the two germline ends. The CDR3 is made up of 17 amino acids. This clonotype has ten or more counts. From RNA transcripts, TCR beta CDR3 regions were amplified. HTBI primers drove first-round RT-PCR of the TCR CDR3. TCRdb used MiXCR to reprocess the multiplex PCR reads, holding one entry per CDR3 protein. The data contain around 340,000 distinct CDR3 sequences, about a sixth of them singletons. The hyperthyroidism was newly diagnosed and had lasted under 2 months; the patients were aged 18 to 65.

This clonotype was sampled from a woman aged 25 to 39 with Graves' hyperthyroidism that later progressed to Graves' ophthalmopathy. Sequencing was carried out using blood. V usage is TRBV6-1 and J usage is TRBJ1-3, with D hard to call. The CDR3 loop is CASSAPGLQTGGNTIYF. The CDR3 coding sequence is TGTGCCAGCAGTGCCCCCGGTCTGCAAACGGGGGGAAACACCATATATTTT.